This entry lists 20 T cell receptor beta chains sequenced from one sample in a study of CD8+CD57+ T cells in acquired aplastic anemia. Researchers used genomic DNA as the template to profile TCR beta VDJ and CDR3. From the reads, TCRdb called clonotypes with MiXCR, one entry per CDR3 protein. The sample lists 300,000 or so distinct CDR3 sequences, approximately 55% occurring once. The sequencing input was sorted CD4+, CD8+, or CD8+CD57+ T cells (not recorded which) from PBMCs. These receptors were taken from a human donor with severe aplastic anemia or a healthy control (not recorded which).

This sequence joins TRBV10-3 and TRBJ1-6; 8 bases map to TRBD1. With 10 bases clipped from V and 8 bases from J, the junction kept 10 bases outside the gene matches. Germline V CDR1 and CDR2: ENHRY, SYGVKD. This CDR3 region has 14 residues. The CDR3 DNA reads TGTGCCAGCAGGAGGACAGGGATCGATTCACCCCTCCACTTT. This encodes CASRRTGIDSPLHF.

The CDR3 DNA sequence: TGTGCCAGTAGTAAGGGACAGGGGAGCCACGAGCAGTACTTC. Translation: CASSKGQGSHEQYF. The J gene is TRBJ2-7, the V gene TRBV19; TRBD1 agrees at 10 bases. This CDR3 region has 14 residues. Germline-derived CDR1 and CDR2 are LNHDA and SQIVND (reference sequence). V was clipped by 4 bases and J by 5 bases; unmatched bases: 5.

In its sample, this clonotype was seen once. This rearrangement joins TRBV24-1 to TRBJ1-1; D is ambiguous. The germline gives CDR1 KGHDR, CDR2 SFDVKD. V dropped 7 bases and J dropped 1 base, with 9 bases sitting between them. The CDR3 has 13 amino acids. CDR3 in amino acids: CATRQLRNTEAFF. The CDR3 DNA reads TGTGCCACCAGACAGTTAAGGAACACTGAAGCTTTCTTT.

With regard to this clonotype: The junction and the germline gene differ at one end; a read error may be behind it. The chain recombines TRBV7-9 with TRBJ1-6; unclear D gene. The CDR3 loop spans 16 amino acids. Looked up from germline, CDR1 is SEHNR and CDR2 is FQNEAQ (reference sequence). The CDR3 loop is CASSLARAQINSPLHF. CDR3 sequence (DNA): TGCGCCAGCAGCTTAGCGAGGGCACAGATCAATTCACCCCTCCACTTT.

This clonotype has a single count. The chain is built from TRBV20-1 and TRBJ1-6; D unresolved. Germline CDR1 reads DFQATT; CDR2 reads SNEGSKA (reference sequence). The V end lost 6 bases, the J end lost 7 bases, and 10 bases lay between the germline ends. The CDR3 covers 12 residues. CDR3 bases: TGCAGTGCCCCGAATCGGAATTCACCCCTCCACTTT. Its protein product is CSAPNRNSPLHF.

The CDR3 DNA sequence: TGTGCCAGCAGTACAAAGAGTGAGCAGTTCTTC. This gives the protein CASSTKSEQFF. V usage is TRBV12-3 or TRBV12-4 and J usage is TRBJ2-1; D is undetermined. V was shortened by 5 bases and J by 9 bases, with 8 bases between the two germline ends. There are 11 residues in the CDR3.

The chain joins TRBV10-3 to TRBJ2-7, with 10 positions matching TRBD1. Germline loops: CDR1 ENHRY, CDR2 SYGVKD. Unmatched junction bases numbered 7, after V lost 10 bases and J lost 7 bases. The CDR3 has 12 residues. The CDR3 nucleotides read TGTGCCACCACGGGACAGGGGCCTGAGCAGTACTTC. Translation gives CATTGQGPEQYF.

This clonotype has at least ten counts. The V and J genes are TRBV6-2 or TRBV6-3 and TRBJ2-3, with no clear D. CDR3 length: 15 residues. Germline V gives CDR1 MNHEY, CDR2 SVGEGT. V was cut by 6 bases and J by 0 bases, with 13 bases left in between. The CDR3 coding sequence is TGTGCCAGCAGACCCCCTTACTTAAGCACAGATACGCAGTATTTT. Amino acids: CASRPPYLSTDTQYF.

The CDR3 DNA reads TGCAGCGCTGGGACAGCGACTATGAACACTGAAGCTTTCTTT. It translates to CSAGTATMNTEAFF. The chain recombines TRBV29-1 with TRBJ1-1; 7 bases align to TRBD1. The J segment lost 0 bases and the V segment lost 7 bases, leaving 8 bases of the junction unmatched. The germline CDR1 and CDR2 sequences are SQVTM and ANQGSEA. The CDR3 covers 14 residues.

This chain joins TRBV4-3 and TRBJ2-2; no clear D gene. CDR3 length equals 14 residues. V dropped 3 bases and J dropped 7 bases, with 12 bases sitting between them. The V gene's germline CDR1 is LGHNA and CDR2 YSLEER. The CDR3 here is CASSHGQTDGELFF. DNA for the CDR3: TGCGCCAGCAGCCACGGCCAGACCGACGGGGAGCTGTTTTTT.

This clonotype showed up just a few times. This chain connects TRBV7-2 to TRBJ1-2; 8 nucleotides line up with TRBD1. CDR1 is SGHTA and CDR2 is FQGNSA in the germline V gene. The ends lost 1 base at V and 4 bases at J; junction bases unmatched: 5. The CDR3 contains 15 residues. Here the CDR3 DNA reads TGTGCCAGCAGCTTAGGGGACAGGACCTTCTATGGCTACACCTTC. This translates into CASSLGDRTFYGYTF.

The chain recombines TRBV20-1 with TRBJ2-1, with D unclear. The germline gives CDR1 DFQATT, CDR2 SNEGSKA (reference sequence). The CDR3 has 14 amino acids. Trimming pared 6 bases from V and 7 bases from J, leaving 19 bases between. In DNA, the CDR3 is TGCAGTGCCCGTCGGTCGGCAAACCAGAATGAGCAGTTCTTC. This codes for CSARRSANQNEQFF.

Comment on this clonotype: The junction departs from the called germline gene at one end, perhaps through a read error. The DNA for the CDR3 is TGTGCCAGCAGCTTACAGCCGGACGTATTT. Translated, it gives CASSLQPDVF. This sequence joins TRBV7-8 and TRBJ1-1; no clear D. This CDR3 region has 10 residues. CDR1 is SGHVS, CDR2 FQNEAQ, per germline.

This clonotype has a single count. The junction differs from germline at one of its ends, possibly a read error. This chain links TRBV4-2 with TRBJ1-6; D gene unclear. The CDR3 consists of 16 residues. Looked up from germline, CDR1 is LGHNA and CDR2 is YNFKEQ. CDR3 protein: CASSRDIRPNNSLLHF. The CDR3 DNA reads TGTGCCAGCAGCCGAGATATTAGGCCTAATAATTCACTCCTCCACTTT.

V gene TRBV10-2 combines with J gene TRBJ1-3, with 9 bases fitting TRBD1. Germline trimming cut 3 bases from V and 1 base from J; bases unmatched to any gene: 4. The CDR3 sequence is 16 residues long. Per the germline V gene, CDR1 is WSHSY and CDR2 is SAAADI. The CDR3 DNA reads as TGCGCCAGCAGTGAAGGGACAGGGTTATCTGGAAACACCATATATTTT. Protein: CASSEGTGLSGNTIYF.

V usage is TRBV10-3 and J usage is TRBJ1-2; D might be TRBD1 (5 bases). Germline V gene data show CDR1 as ENHRY and CDR2 as SYGVKD. V was trimmed by 0 bases and J by 4 bases, leaving 9 bases between them. This CDR3 contains 14 residues. The CDR3 DNA follows: TGTGCCATCAGTGAGTCGCAGGGCGGCTATGGCTACACCTTC. This sequence encodes CAISESQGGYGYTF.

This clonotype occurred once. The rearrangement uses TRBV7-2 and TRBJ2-5; D possibly uses TRBD1 or TRBD2 (5 bases each). This CDR3 is built from 16 residues. Trimming cost V 3 bases and J 1 base, with 15 bases left between them. The germline CDR1 and CDR2 sequences are SGHTA and FQGNSA. For the CDR3, the DNA is TGTGCCAGCAGCTTGGGGGTGGGACGGACCCAAGAGACCCAGTACTTC. Translated: CASSLGVGRTQETQYF.

This clonotype was found once. The chain links TRBV2 to TRBJ2-3; 8 bases match TRBD2. Losses at the gene ends were 1 base for V and 5 bases for J; bases not matched to a gene: 14. This CDR3 is built from 18 residues. CDR1 and CDR2 from the germline V gene are SNHLY and FYNNEI. This CDR3 reads CASSEGGSGTFSGDTQYF. The CDR3, as DNA: TGTGCCAGCAGTGAAGGGGGTAGCGGGACATTTAGCGGAGATACGCAGTATTTT.

This clonotype has a count of ten or more. The chain uses TRBV14 and TRBJ2-7, with D tentatively TRBD2 (6 bases). Germline loops: CDR1 SGHDN, CDR2 FVKESK. The germline V and J ends were trimmed by 1 base and 9 bases, with 19 bases remaining between them. The CDR3 spans 15 residues. The CDR3 sequence is CASSQVQGGSLRQYF. The CDR3 DNA is TGTGCCAGCAGCCAAGTTCAGGGAGGAAGTTTAAGGCAGTACTTC.

This clonotype appeared many times. This rearrangement joins TRBV29-1 to TRBJ1-5, with D possibly being TRBD1 (5 bases). This CDR3 is 13 amino acids long. Germline CDR1 SQVTM, CDR2 ANQGSEA. V shed 4 bases and J shed 5 bases, with 12 bases lying between them. CDR3 sequence: CSVGGRGDQPQHF. Written as DNA, the CDR3 is TGCAGCGTTGGGGGACGGGGGGATCAGCCCCAGCATTTT.